This TCR beta chain was retrieved from a study of cytotoxic CD8 clonotypes in ibrutinib-treated CLL. Study-wide points: Under treatment, the uncommon public clonotypes either contracted or remained stable.

Germline CDR1 and CDR2: LNHDA and SQIVND (reference sequence). The CDR3 contains 15 residues. Trimming took 0 bases from V and 11 from J, leaving 17 bases between them. Assay used: immunoSEQ multiplex PCR; TCRdb lists only in-frame clones, some missing. This table has approximately 53,000 clones, approximately 87% appearing once. This clone was seen once. Its antigen is not known. The receptor's source is a human donor with chronic lymphocytic leukemia. The input for sequencing was PBMCs, taken after 24 months of ibrutinib treatment. V and J are TRBV19 and TRBJ1-5; no definite D call. The CDR3: CASSIDRPPIAAQHF. CDR3 bases: TGTGCCAGTAGTATAGACAGGCCCCCGATCGCAGCCCAGCATTTT.